A selection of T cell receptor beta chains follows, all from one sample in a study of OX40 agonist ivuxolimab in advanced cancers. Produced via immunoSEQ multiplex PCR; TCRdb's table is partial and in-frame only. The table lists tens of thousands of clones, 70% to 90% of them singletons. The source material was CD4+ or CD8+ T cells sorted from blood, sampled in a trial of the OX40 agonist ivuxolimab. All receptors come from an adult with an advanced solid tumor such as melanoma, head and neck, liver or kidney cancer. The CDR3 runs from the conserved cysteine through the conserved F or W. D genes are given only for firm matches. The size entry is marked missing in some rows and otherwise reads once, few, many or a size class.

>TRBD1|TRBJ1-5|TRBV6-1|once
TGTGCCAGCAGGACAGGGGGCGCGGGCAATCAGCCCCAGCATTTT
CASRTGGAGNQPQHF
>NA|TRBJ2-2|TRBV29-1|NA
TGCAGCGTCCGACCGGGCACCGGGGAGCTGTTTTTT
CSVRPGTGELFF
>NA|TRBJ1-1|TRBV30|many
TGTGCCTGGAGAAGCCAGGGCACTGAAGCTTTCTTT
CAWRSQGTEAFF
>TRBD1|TRBJ1-2|TRBV19|once
TGTGCCAGTAGTATAGGGGACAGGGAAAACTATGGCTACACCTTC
CASSIGDRENYGYTF
>NA|TRBJ2-5|TRBV6-5|once
TGTGCCAGCAGTTACTCGGATGTACAGGGTGAGACCCAGTACTTC
CASSYSDVQGETQYF
>NA|TRBJ2-6|TRBV7-9|NA
TGTGCCAGCAGTTCCGACTGGGCCAACGTCCTGACTTTC
CASSSDWANVLTF
>TRBD1|TRBJ2-7|TRBV27|NA
TGTGCCAGCAGTTTAAACCCCTGGGACAGGGGCTACGAGCAGTACTTC
CASSLNPWDRGYEQYF
>TRBD1|TRBJ1-2|TRBV6-5|NA
TGTGCCAGCAGTTACTCGAGTGGGACAGGGGGCTATGGCTACACCTTC
CASSYSSGTGGYGYTF
>NA|TRBJ1-2|TRBV5-8|NA
TGTGCCAGCAGCCCCTCGGACTATGGCTACACCTTC
CASSPSDYGYTF
>NA|TRBJ2-7|TRBV2|NA
TGTGCCAGCAGTGCGGCAGGGCGCGACGAGCAGTACTTC
CASSAAGRDEQYF
>TRBD1|TRBJ2-7|TRBV5-1|NA
TGCGCCAGCAGCATTACAGGGGCTAGGGACGAGCAGTACTTC
CASSITGARDEQYF
>TRBD2|TRBJ2-1|TRBV27|NA
TGTGCCAGCAGGTCGGGACTACCAAGCAATGAGCAGTTCTTC
CASRSGLPSNEQFF
>TRBD1|TRBJ2-5|TRBV6-6|NA
TGTGCCAGCAGAGATAGGGGGCTTGGAGAGACCCAGTACTTC
CASRDRGLGETQYF
>NA|TRBJ1-5|TRBV6-5|NA
TGTGCCAGCAGTACCACGCCAGGGAATCAGCCCCAGCATTTT
CASSTTPGNQPQHF
>NA|TRBJ1-5|TRBV7-2|NA
TGTGCCAGCAGCTTAGATGGGGGACGCAATCAGCCCCAGCATTTT
CASSLDGGRNQPQHF
>TRBD1|TRBJ1-2|TRBV6-1|NA
TGTGCCAGCAGAGGACAGGGGTACACACTCTATGGCTACACCTTC
CASRGQGYTLYGYTF
>NA|TRBJ1-4|TRBV11-2|NA
TGTGCCAGCAGCTTTGGTCAGGGGAATGAAAAACTGTTTTTT
CASSFGQGNEKLFF